This entry lists 12 T cell receptor beta chains sequenced from one sample in a study of CD8 T cells in Susac syndrome. The RNA, about 0.45 to 1 ug, was put through reverse transcription using random hexamers. Via MiXCR, TCRdb re-called the immunoSEQ multiplex PCR reads, giving one row per CDR3 protein. The sample lists about 210,000 distinct CDR3 sequences, around 96% occurring once. The sample was CD4+ T cells from PBMCs. The receptors were sampled from a human donor with multiple sclerosis.

The chain carries TRBV19 and TRBJ2-7; perhaps TRBD1 as D (5 bases). CDR3 length equals 14 residues. With 3 bases removed from V and 2 bases from J, the gap between germline ends came to 11 bases. Germline V gene lookup returns CDR1 LNHDA and CDR2 SQIVND (reference sequence). CDR3 in amino acids: CASSITGTTYEQYF. In DNA form, the CDR3 reads TGTGCCAGTAGTATCACAGGAACTACCTACGAGCAGTACTTC.

This sequence joins TRBV28 and TRBJ2-5; D not certain. The CDR3 is 14 residues long. V gave up 3 bases and J gave up 2 bases, with 10 bases separating them. Germline V CDR1 and CDR2: MDHEN, SYDVKM. The chain's CDR3 is CASSLLVVQETQYF. CDR3 DNA sequence: TGTGCCAGCAGTTTGCTTGTGGTTCAAGAGACCCAGTACTTC.

This clonotype was seen once. This sequence joins TRBV18 and TRBJ1-2; D is unresolved. Germline CDR1 KGHSH, CDR2 LQKENI. The CDR3 is made up of 14 amino acids. Trimming cost V 3 bases and J 4 bases, with 12 bases left between them. The CDR3 region has the DNA TGTGCCAGCTCACCTACTGAGGGATCCTATGGCTACACCTTC. It specifies CASSPTEGSYGYTF.

The genes are TRBV2 and TRBJ1-6; D is undetermined. The V gene's germline CDR1 is SNHLY and CDR2 FYNNEI. The V end was cut by 10 bases, the J end by 8 bases, with 18 bases between. The length of the CDR3 is 14 residues. The CDR3 region is CANNLDGSHSPLHF. The CDR3 DNA is TGTGCCAATAACTTGGACGGATCCCATTCACCCCTCCACTTT.

V gene TRBV7-6 combines with J gene TRBJ2-1, with D uncertain. Per the germline V gene, CDR1 is SGHVS and CDR2 is FNYEAQ. The V end was cut by 5 bases, the J end by 9 bases, with 20 bases between. The CDR3 is made up of 15 amino acids. This chain's CDR3 is CASSADSAASSEQFF. The CDR3, as DNA: TGTGCCAGCAGCGCCGACTCTGCCGCCTCCAGTGAGCAGTTCTTC.

The V call is TRBV7-3, the J call TRBJ2-3, with 8 bases matching TRBD1. Losses at the gene ends were 5 bases for V and 2 bases for J; bases not matched to a gene: 6. Germline V CDR1 and CDR2: SGHTA, FQGTGA. The CDR3 runs to 15 residues. CDR3 in amino acids: CASSPGQATTDTQYF. CDR3 DNA sequence: TGTGCCAGCAGCCCGGGACAGGCCACCACAGATACGCAGTATTTT. The whole variable domain, filled in from reference TRBV7-3 and TRBJ2-3, reads GAGVSQTPSNKVTEKGKYVELRCDPISGHTALYWYRQSLGQGPEFLIYFQGTGAADDSGLPNDRFFAVRPEGSVSTLKIQRTERGDSAVYLCASSPGQATTDTQYFGPGTRLTVL.

The V gene is TRBV11-1, the J gene TRBJ2-1; 8 bases are a match to TRBD2. Germline V gene lookup returns CDR1 SGHAT and CDR2 FQDESV (reference sequence). The CDR3 totals 15 residues. Unmatched junction bases numbered 8, after V lost 1 base and J lost 9 bases. The CDR3: CASSLGDSGIGEQFF. The DNA of the CDR3 is TGTGCCAGCAGCTTAGGGGATAGCGGGATCGGTGAGCAGTTCTTC. Full variable domain (remainder filled in from reference TRBV11-1 and TRBJ2-1): EAEVAQSPRYKITEKSQAVAFWCDPISGHATLYWYRQILGQGPELLVQFQDESVVDDSQLPKDRFSAERLKGVDSTLKIQPAELGDSAMYLCASSLGDSGIGEQFFGPGTRLTVL.

This clonotype was seen just once. The rearrangement uses TRBV29-1 and TRBJ2-1; D remains ambiguous. This CDR3 has 13 amino acids. Germline-derived CDR1 and CDR2 are SQVTM and ANQGSEA. With 6 bases removed from V and 2 bases from J, the gap between germline ends came to 11 bases. The CDR3 bases are TGCAGCGTCAGGACCCAAACCTACAATGAGCAGTTCTTC. Its translation: CSVRTQTYNEQFF.

The V and J genes are TRBV5-6 and TRBJ1-1; D is possibly TRBD1 (5 bases). V was shortened by 9 bases and J by 0 bases, with 12 bases between the two germline ends. CDR3 length: 13 amino acids. From germline, CDR1 is SGHDT and CDR2 YYEEEE. The CDR3 DNA reads as TGTGCCACCCTCCGGGGGATGAACACTGAAGCTTTCTTT. Translating it yields CATLRGMNTEAFF.

This clonotype was recorded once. The V call is TRBV30, the J call TRBJ2-3; 10 bases match TRBD2. Losses at the gene ends were 0 bases for V and 8 bases for J; bases not matched to a gene: 5. Per the germline V gene, CDR1 is GTSNPN and CDR2 is SVGIG (reference sequence). The length of the CDR3 is 14 residues. The CDR3: CAWSVGLAGATQYF. CDR3 nucleotide sequence: TGTGCCTGGAGTGTGGGGCTAGCGGGAGCTACGCAGTATTTT.

The chain recombines TRBV13 with TRBJ1-1, with TRBD1 identical over 7 bases. The J segment lost 2 bases and the V segment lost 4 bases, leaving 7 bases of the junction unmatched. The CDR3 runs 15 residues. Germline V gene data show CDR1 as PRHDT and CDR2 as FYEKMQ (reference sequence). In DNA form, the CDR3 reads TGTGCCAGCAGCTCCCCCCCAGGGGGTAACACTGAAGCTTTCTTT. Translated: CASSSPPGGNTEAFF.

This sequence joins TRBV24-1 and TRBJ2-1; D call uncertain. V lost 0 bases and J 10 bases, leaving 6 bases between the germline ends. Germline V CDR1 and CDR2: KGHDR, SFDVKD. The CDR3 has 12 amino acids. CDR3 residues: CATSDLGSEQFF. The CDR3 region has the DNA TGTGCCACCAGTGATTTGGGCAGCGAGCAGTTCTTC.